Included here is one TCR beta chain sequence, with context. The sample originates from a study of OX40 agonist ivuxolimab in advanced cancers. Germline V lookup: CDR1 MNHNS, CDR2 SASEGT. The CDR3 length is 14 residues. The V and J ends lost 0 bases and 7 bases respectively, with 10 bases between them. The protocol was immunoSEQ multiplex PCR, while the TCRdb copy is restricted to in-frame clones and leaves out a portion. The table shows about 28,000 clones, with approximately 90% occurring only once. The chain uses TRBV6-1 and TRBJ1-5; possibly TRBD1 for D (6 bases). The source of this sequence is an adult with an advanced solid tumor such as melanoma, head and neck, liver or kidney cancer. Sequencing was performed on CD4+ or CD8+ T cells sorted from blood, taken in a trial of the OX40 agonist ivuxolimab. The DNA of the CDR3 is TGTGCCAGCAGTGAAGCTCAGGGGATCCAGCCCCAGCATTTT. Protein: CASSEAQGIQPQHF.